This T cell receptor (beta chain) is drawn from a study of Graves' ophthalmopathy and Graves' hyperthyroidism. Study summary: Peripheral blood (taken before any treatment) was collected at initial diagnosis.

The diagnostic workup employed clinical symptoms, serum thyroxine, TRAb, thyroid ultrasound and orbital computed tomography. Turning to this clonotype: Its antigen is as yet unknown.

CDR3 length: 16 amino acids. CDR1 SGHAT and CDR2 FQDESV come from the germline V gene (reference sequence). V was shortened by 4 bases and J by 1 base, with 14 bases between the two germline ends. The study, taken as a whole, reports: Ophthalmopathy versus stable hyperthyroidism: 13-signature model gave around 86% sensitivity, around 81% specificity. For predicting ophthalmopathy progression, the model had nearly 71% sensitivity and roughly 77% specificity.

The TCR beta CDR3 regions underwent amplification from RNA transcripts. First-round RT-PCR with HTBI primers preceded a second-round multiplex PCR. TCRdb reprocessed the multiplex PCR reads with MiXCR, giving one entry per CDR3 protein. The table records 300,000 to 400,000 distinct CDR3 sequences, about a sixth of them present only once. This chain uses TRBV11-1 with TRBJ1-3, with D unclear. The source material was peripheral blood. The receptor's source is an adult woman with stable Graves' hyperthyroidism. The CDR3 DNA reads as TGTGCCAGCAGCTCTCCCCTGGGCTTTTCTGGAAACACCATATATTTT. This encodes CASSSPLGFSGNTIYF.